The clone carrying this T cell receptor beta chain was observed a handful of times. Unique molecular identifiers were present on the cDNA, which also gained a universal primer site by template switching. Each CDR3 protein is one row after TCRdb ran MiXCR on the 5' RACE reads. The data hold hundreds of thousands of distinct CDR3 sequences, with about 20% observed a single time. J gave up 2 bases and V 5 bases, and 6 bases lay outside the gene matches. Per the germline V gene, CDR1 is SGHVS and CDR2 is FQNEAQ. The CDR3 totals 15 residues. The data stem from a study of identical twins. This sample also belongs to another study, concerning T cells expressing NK-cell markers. From that paper: All TCR beta repertoires analysed originated from sorted CD3+CD56+NKG2C+, CD3+CD56+NKG2C- and CD3+CD56-NKG2C+ T cells. Among the eight sequenced donors, seven tested HCMV-seropositive and one tested seronegative. In roughly 6 donors, dominant CD3+CD56+NKG2C+ clones formed about 1.0-7.5% of CD8+ cells.

The sequence was collected from a young woman in good health. Sequenced material: PBMCs. The chain uses TRBV7-8 and TRBJ2-7, with 10 bases aligning to TRBD2. CDR3 bases: TGTGCCAGCAGCCCCCCTAGCGGGAGCGCCTACGAGCAGTACTTC. Translating gives CASSPPSGSAYEQYF.